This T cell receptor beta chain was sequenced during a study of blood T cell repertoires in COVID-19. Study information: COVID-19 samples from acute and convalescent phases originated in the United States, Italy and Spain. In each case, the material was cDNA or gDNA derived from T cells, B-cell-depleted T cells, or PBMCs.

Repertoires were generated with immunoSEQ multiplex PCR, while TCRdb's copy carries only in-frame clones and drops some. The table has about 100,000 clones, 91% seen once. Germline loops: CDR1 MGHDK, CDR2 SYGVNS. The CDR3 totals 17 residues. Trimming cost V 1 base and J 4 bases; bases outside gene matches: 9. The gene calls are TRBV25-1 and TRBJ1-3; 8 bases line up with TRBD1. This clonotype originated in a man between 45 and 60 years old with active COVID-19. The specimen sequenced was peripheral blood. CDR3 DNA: TGTGCCAGCAGTGAATGGGGATCGACAGGGGCGGGAAACACCATATATTTT. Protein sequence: CASSEWGSTGAGNTIYF.